What follows are 28 T cell receptor beta chains derived from one specimen sequenced in a study of regulatory T cells in long-lasting Graves disease. The time point here: newly diagnosed GD, antithyroid drugs for less than 3 months. Researchers made the TCR library from RNA that was extracted from PBMCs. Combining iRepertoire HTBI primers with Arm-PCR of CDR3 regions, the authors built TCR beta libraries. A single record per CDR3 protein comes from TCRdb applying MiXCR to the multiplex PCR reads. The table lists roughly 500,000 distinct CDR3 sequences, around an eighth of them singletons, with roughly a tenth in the top ten. This same sample was also part of a study on T cells in Graves' hyperthyroidism and ophthalmopathy.

The sample in question was peripheral blood mononuclear cells (PBMCs), obtained at new diagnosis, from a patient treated with antithyroid drugs. The receptors here all came from a man between 25 and 39 years old with Graves disease.

This clonotype has ten or more counts. The V and J genes are TRBV2 and TRBJ1-3; 7 positions agree with TRBD1. Germline V gene lookup returns CDR1 SNHLY and CDR2 FYNNEI. The junction had 3 bases not matched to a gene; V was cut back by 6 bases and J by 1 base. This CDR3 is built from 14 residues. CDR3 nucleotides: TGTGCCAGCAGGGGGACAGTGTCTGGAAACACCATATATTTT. Protein product: CASRGTVSGNTIYF.

Note on this clonotype: This sequence may be a read error, since a much larger clone differs from it by one base. This chain joins TRBV12-3 or TRBV12-4 and TRBJ2-1, with a tentative D call TRBD2 (6 bases). The CDR3 is 16 residues long. V gave up 5 bases and J gave up 8 bases, with 22 bases separating them. The CDR3 DNA follows: TGTGCCAGCAGTGCGGCAGTAGCGGTAACTTACGATGAGCAGTTCTTC. This encodes CASSAAVAVTYDEQFF.

Remarks on this clonotype: One base away lies a much larger clone, so this may be a sequencing read error. The chain uses TRBV7-8 and TRBJ2-5, with unresolved D. The CDR3 is 15 amino acids. Germline V CDR1 and CDR2: SGHVS, FQNEAQ. The V and J ends lost 8 bases and 4 bases respectively, with 20 bases between them. CDR3 amino acids: CASREVWRKGETQYF. The CDR3 region has the DNA TGTGCCAGCCGAGAAGTGTGGCGAAAAGGAGAGACCCAGTACTTC.

This clonotype was detected many times. The chain joins TRBV12-3 or TRBV12-4 to TRBJ1-1; 9 nucleotides align to TRBD1. Losses at the gene ends were 4 bases for V and 9 bases for J; bases not matched to a gene: 9. This CDR3 has 14 amino acids. CDR3 nucleotide sequence: TGTGCCAGCAGTTCTCCGGGACAGGGAGCGCAAGCTTTCTTT. It codes for CASSSPGQGAQAFF.

This clonotype appeared a few times. V and J are TRBV3-1 and TRBJ2-7; 8 bases are a match to TRBD2. After removal of 3 bases from V and 7 bases from J, the junction contained 8 bases not matched to a gene. CDR1 is LGHDT and CDR2 is YNNKEL in the germline V gene (reference sequence). The CDR3 spans 14 residues. In nucleotides, the CDR3 is TGTGCCAGCAGCCACCAGCGGGAGCCCTCTGAGCAGTACTTC. As protein: CASSHQREPSEQYF.

This clonotype was picked up many times. The chain carries TRBV10-3 and TRBJ1-2, with 9 bases lining up with TRBD1. This CDR3 is built from 13 residues. Germline CDR1 reads ENHRY; CDR2 reads SYGVKD. The trim removed 5 bases at V and 7 bases at J, leaving 5 bases unmatched. The CDR3 is CAISPGTGIGYTF. The DNA of the CDR3 is TGTGCCATCAGTCCCGGGACAGGGATTGGCTACACCTTC.

This clonotype was seen at least ten times. This sequence joins TRBV20-1 and TRBJ2-1; 9 bases align to TRBD2. The CDR3 is 14 amino acids. J gave up 9 bases and V 3 bases, and 9 bases lay outside the gene matches. Germline V gene sequence: CDR1 DFQATT, CDR2 SNEGSKA (reference sequence). This CDR3 reads CSASFSGSAGEQFF. The CDR3 bases are TGCAGTGCTAGTTTTAGCGGGAGCGCGGGTGAGCAGTTCTTC.

The sample holds many counts of this clonotype. For the CDR3, the DNA is TGCAGCGTCGGCACTGAAGCTTTCTTT. Translation: CSVGTEAFF. The chain combines TRBV29-1 with TRBJ1-1; D is unclear. The CDR3 consists of 9 residues. V was shortened by 6 bases and J by 4 bases, with 3 bases between the two germline ends. The germline CDR1 and CDR2 sequences are SQVTM and ANQGSEA.

As for this clonotype: With a much larger clone just one base away, this may be a read error. The chain joins TRBV12-5 to TRBJ2-1, with a weak D call TRBD2 (6 bases). V was pared by 6 bases and J by 12 bases, with 18 bases between. Germline-derived CDR1 and CDR2 are LGHNT and FRNRAP. This CDR3 has 13 amino acids. CDR3: CASGRDSGIGQFF. In DNA, the CDR3 is TGTGCTAGTGGCCGGGACTCAGGGATTGGGCAGTTCTTC.

This clonotype was recorded at least ten times. This chain uses TRBV7-2 with TRBJ2-1, with 7 bases lining up with TRBD1. CDR3 length: 17 residues. Losses at the gene ends were 5 bases for V and 4 bases for J; bases not matched to a gene: 14. The V gene's germline CDR1 is SGHTA and CDR2 FQGNSA. The CDR3 nucleotides are TGTGCCAGCAGCCTAGGACCCCCGAGACAGGGTTACAATGAGCAGTTCTTC. Translating it yields CASSLGPPRQGYNEQFF.

This clonotype was counted ten times or more. This rearrangement joins TRBV6-5 to TRBJ2-6; 7 bases map to TRBD1. V lost 4 bases, J lost 2 bases, and 2 bases stayed unmatched. CDR1 is MNHEY, CDR2 SVGAGI, per germline. This CDR3 is built from 15 residues. CDR3 sequence (DNA): TGTGCCAGCAGTTTCCAGGGGGCTGGGGCCAACGTCCTGACTTTC. Translation: CASSFQGAGANVLTF.

The chain recombines TRBV28 with TRBJ2-7, with TRBD1 matching over 7 bases. Germline assignment: CDR1 MDHEN and CDR2 SYDVKM. CDR3 length: 15 amino acids. Germline trimming cut 8 bases from V and 1 base from J; bases unmatched to any gene: 11. For the CDR3, the DNA is TGTGCCAGCTCGTCCGTCAGGACAGGTTCCTACGAGCAGTACTTC. Protein: CASSSVRTGSYEQYF.

Comment on this clonotype: One base away lies a much larger clone, so this may be a sequencing read error. The gene calls are TRBV13 and TRBJ2-1; D might be TRBD2 (5 bases). This CDR3 contains 13 residues. CDR1 PRHDT and CDR2 FYEKMQ come from the germline V gene (reference sequence). The CDR3, as DNA: TGTGCCAGCAGCTTAGCCGTGGGAGATGAGCAGCTCTTC. Translation gives CASSLAVGDEQLF.

The chain combines TRBV5-1 with TRBJ1-1, with TRBD1 matching 7 bases. Germline CDR1 SGHRS, CDR2 YFSETQ. The CDR3 runs 14 residues. Unmatched junction bases numbered 9, after V lost 4 bases and J lost 6 bases. This CDR3 reads CASSGTAPHAEAFF. In nucleotides, the CDR3 is TGCGCCAGCAGCGGGACAGCTCCCCATGCTGAAGCTTTCTTT.

This clonotype has a count of ten or more. The rearrangement joins TRBV29-1 to TRBJ2-7, with no clear D. Trimming removed 3 bases from V and 6 bases from J, with 18 bases in between. CDR1 is SQVTM, CDR2 ANQGSEA, per germline. This CDR3 is 14 amino acids long. The CDR3 sequence is CSVEFRFSTSEQYF. CDR3 coding DNA: TGCAGCGTTGAGTTCAGGTTCTCTACCTCCGAGCAGTACTTC.

This clonotype was detected ten times or more. The V and J genes are TRBV12-5 and TRBJ2-4; 7 bases are shared with TRBD1. The CDR3 covers 20 residues. The germline CDR1 and CDR2 sequences are LGHNT and FRNRAP. Germline trimming cut 1 base from V and 0 bases from J; bases unmatched to any gene: 15. The CDR3 region is CASGLDPGTVPFLAKNIQYF. The DNA of the CDR3 is TGTGCTAGTGGTTTGGACCCCGGGACAGTTCCCTTTCTAGCCAAAAACATTCAGTACTTC.

This clonotype came up many times. The chain links TRBV7-9 to TRBJ2-3, with D perhaps being TRBD1 or TRBD2 (5 bases each). Germline loops: CDR1 SEHNR, CDR2 FQNEAQ (reference sequence). The CDR3 length is 14 residues. V dropped 3 bases and J dropped 4 bases, with 11 bases sitting between them. CDR3 sequence (DNA): TGTGCCAGCAGCTTGGCGACAGCGGCAGATACGCAGTATTTT. Its translation is CASSLATAADTQYF.

This rearrangement joins TRBV5-4 to TRBJ2-1; a possible D gene is TRBD1 (5 bases). The DNA matches TRBJ2-5 better at its end, which makes the J call doubtful. Germline CDR1 reads SGHNT; CDR2 reads YYREEE (reference sequence). The CDR3 runs 14 residues. The CDR3 coding sequence is TGTGCCAGCAGCTTTGCTGGGGCCGCGGAGACCCAGTACTTC. It yields the protein CASSFAGAAETQYF.

The rearrangement links TRBV6-2 or TRBV6-3 to TRBJ2-2; TRBD2 matches at 11 bases. The CDR3 spans 18 residues. Germline CDR1 MNHEY, CDR2 SVGEGT. V lost 5 bases to trimming and J lost 7 bases; unmatched junction nucleotides: 15. CDR3 sequence reads: CASSEASSGRAGGGELFF. CDR3 coding DNA: TGTGCCAGCAGTGAAGCGAGTAGCGGGAGGGCCGGTGGCGGGGAGCTGTTTTTT.

This clonotype was detected only a few times. This chain uses TRBV28 with TRBJ1-5; 9 nucleotides match TRBD1. The V segment lost 3 bases and the J segment 0 bases; nucleotides outside the gene matches: 9. The germline V gene encodes CDR1 MDHEN and CDR2 SYDVKM. CDR3 size: 18 residues. In DNA, the CDR3 is TGTGCCAGCAGTTTTGGACAGGGGACTTCCTATAGCAATCAGCCCCAGCATTTT. Protein product: CASSFGQGTSYSNQPQHF.

This clonotype was seen ten or more times. This chain uses TRBV6-1 with TRBJ2-7, with unresolved D. Trimming took 7 bases from V and 2 from J, leaving 18 bases between them. This CDR3 region has 15 residues. Per the germline V gene, CDR1 is MNHNS and CDR2 is SASEGT. Written as DNA, the CDR3 is TGTGCCAGCAATTTAGGCCCAGGCGGAGCCTACGAGCAGTACTTC. This codes for CASNLGPGGAYEQYF.

This clonotype has a count of ten or more. The chain joins TRBV2 to TRBJ2-2, with 9 positions matching TRBD1. Germline CDR1 is SNHLY and CDR2 is FYNNEI. CDR3 length: 14 residues. J was trimmed by 5 bases and V by 9 bases; bases with no gene match: 7. CDR3 nucleotides: TGTGCCAGTTTAGGGACAGGGATGACCGGGGAGCTGTTTTTT. This gives the protein CASLGTGMTGELFF.

The rearrangement joins TRBV20-1 to TRBJ1-6; D not resolved. V shed 5 bases and J shed 9 bases, with 14 bases lying between them. CDR1 and CDR2 (germline): DFQATT, SNEGSKA (reference sequence). This CDR3 is 13 amino acids long. The CDR3 spells CSALGRLGSPLHF. The CDR3 region has the DNA TGCAGTGCTCTTGGACGGCTTGGTTCACCCCTCCACTTT.

This clonotype appeared many times. V is TRBV3-1 and J is TRBJ1-2; maybe TRBD1 (5 bases). Per germline, CDR1 LGHDT and CDR2 YNNKEL (reference sequence). CDR3 length equals 13 residues. V lost 7 bases to trimming and J lost 8 bases, with 17 bases between them. CDR3 DNA sequence: TGTGCCAGCAACTTAAAGGCCCGGGGCGGCTACACCTTC. Residues: CASNLKARGGYTF.

This clonotype was observed a handful of times. The chain has TRBV13 and TRBJ2-1; 7 positions match TRBD1. Germline-derived CDR1 and CDR2 are PRHDT and FYEKMQ (reference sequence). The length of the CDR3 is 13 residues. V shed 2 bases, J shed 9 bases, and the junction held 4 bases outside the gene matches. The DNA for the CDR3 is TGTGCCAGCAGCTTAATAACAGGGGTTGAGCAGTTCTTC. As protein: CASSLITGVEQFF.

This clonotype was found many times. In DNA, the CDR3 is TGTGCCAGCAGCTCACGCCCAGGGCATTCAGAAGCTTTCTTT. Encoded protein: CASSSRPGHSEAFF. This rearrangement joins TRBV11-1 to TRBJ1-1; D possibly corresponds to TRBD1 (5 bases). The CDR3 runs to 14 residues. The germline V gene encodes CDR1 SGHAT and CDR2 FQDESV (reference sequence). V dropped 4 bases and J dropped 8 bases, with 17 bases sitting between them.

This clonotype showed up many times. The J gene is TRBJ2-7, the V gene TRBV7-9, with 7 positions matching TRBD1. CDR3 size: 13 residues. V trimming: 5 bases; J trimming: 4 bases; junction bases outside the gene matches: 5. From germline, CDR1 is SEHNR and CDR2 FQNEAQ (reference sequence). The CDR3 here is CASSRDSGYEQYF. The CDR3 region has the DNA TGTGCCAGCAGCCGGGACAGTGGATACGAGCAGTACTTC.

This clonotype was counted at least ten times. Here the CDR3 reads CASSRAGKNIQYF. CDR3 nucleotides: TGTGCCAGCAGCCGGGCCGGTAAAAACATTCAGTACTTC. The gene calls are TRBV3-1 and TRBJ2-4, with D unclear. V was clipped by 4 bases and J by 4 bases, with 8 bases between them. CDR3 size: 13 residues. Germline V gene lookup returns CDR1 LGHDT and CDR2 YNNKEL (reference sequence).